The 14 T cell receptor beta chains given below trace back to one sample, sequenced in a study of CD8+CD57+ T cells in acquired aplastic anemia. Profiling that covered TCR beta VDJ and CDR3 relied on genomic DNA as its template. TCRdb recomputed calls from the reads with MiXCR, one row per CDR3 protein. The sample includes some 210,000 distinct CDR3 sequences, 60% to 65% of them seen just once. The sequencing sample was made of sorted CD4+, CD8+, or CD8+CD57+ T cells (not recorded which) from PBMCs. These receptors were obtained from a human donor in good health.

The chain has TRBV24-1 and TRBJ2-5; D uncertain. The V end was cut by 0 bases, the J end by 1 base, with 5 bases between. In germline, CDR1 is KGHDR, CDR2 SFDVKD. There are 14 residues in the CDR3. Here the CDR3 reads CATSDLAAQETQYF. Written as DNA, the CDR3 is TGTGCCACCAGTGATTTGGCGGCCCAAGAGACCCAGTACTTC.

The chain combines TRBV29-1 with TRBJ2-5; the D is unclear. The CDR3 is 12 residues long. The germline CDR1 and CDR2 sequences are SQVTM and ANQGSEA. The germline V and J ends were trimmed by 6 bases and 4 bases, with 12 bases remaining between them. The CDR3 DNA reads as TGCAGCGTAAATGAAATAGGAGAGACCCAGTACTTC. Its translation: CSVNEIGETQYF.

This clonotype was detected only once. This chain connects TRBV7-9 to TRBJ1-1; 7 bases are shared with TRBD1. CDR3 length: 15 residues. Trimming removed 4 bases from V and 4 bases from J; junction bases left unmatched: 9. Germline CDR1 and CDR2: SEHNR and FQNEAQ (reference sequence). CDR3 DNA sequence: TGTGCCAGCAGCTCAAGGACAGGCGAAAGCACTGAAGCTTTCTTT. Its protein product is CASSSRTGESTEAFF.

The V gene is TRBV11-3, the J gene TRBJ2-7; D possibly corresponds to TRBD2 (7 bases). The CDR3 contains 13 residues. Germline CDR1 reads SGHNT; CDR2 reads YENEEA. V was pared by 4 bases and J by 5 bases, with 12 bases between. CDR3 region: CASSSGRGHEQYF. DNA of the CDR3: TGTGCCAGCAGCTCCGGGCGGGGGCACGAGCAGTACTTC.

This clonotype showed up many times. V and J are TRBV15 and TRBJ1-5, with 8 bases aligning to TRBD1. CDR1 is LNHNV and CDR2 is YYDKDF in the germline V gene (reference sequence). This CDR3 has 17 amino acids. J gave up 2 bases and V 2 bases, and 8 bases lay outside the gene matches. The CDR3 DNA sequence: TGTGCCACCAGCAGATCCAGGGGGCGAGGGGGCAATCAGCCCCAGCATTTT. Protein product: CATSRSRGRGGNQPQHF.

This chain links TRBV10-3 with TRBJ1-2; D uncertain. This CDR3 is built from 14 residues. V gave up 6 bases and J gave up 3 bases, with 14 bases separating them. CDR1 is ENHRY and CDR2 is SYGVKD in the germline V gene. The CDR3 loop is CAISAPGEDYGYTF. The CDR3 DNA follows: TGTGCCATCAGCGCCCCCGGGGAAGACTATGGCTACACCTTC.

This clonotype was seen at least ten times. This chain joins TRBV29-1 and TRBJ1-1, with D unresolved. Germline values: CDR1 SQVTM, CDR2 ANQGSEA. The CDR3 sequence is 8 residues long. Trimming took 3 bases from V and 10 from J, leaving 3 bases between them. CDR3 sequence reads: CSVEGAFF. The DNA of the CDR3 is TGCAGCGTTGAGGGAGCTTTCTTT.

The J gene is TRBJ1-2, the V gene TRBV7-8, with D tentatively TRBD1 (6 bases). Germline values: CDR1 SGHVS, CDR2 FQNEAQ. There are 14 residues in the CDR3. The V and J ends lost 1 base and 5 bases respectively, with 11 bases between them. The CDR3 loop is CASSLGVRGYGYTF. The CDR3, as DNA: TGTGCCAGCAGCTTAGGTGTGAGGGGGTATGGCTACACCTTC.

This clonotype showed up just once. This may stem from a read error, because a much larger clone lies one nucleotide away. Because the CDR3 is missing its conserved closing phenylalanine or tryptophan, this is likely a read error. No DNA is shown, since the ends of the CDR3 on it are uncertain; the CDR3 is the one TCRdb lists. The rearrangement links TRBV7-9 to TRBJ2-7. Per germline, CDR1 SEHNR and CDR2 FQNEAQ (reference sequence). The CDR3 length is 13 residues, termini included. CDR3 amino acids: CASSSMIPYERYL.

This clonotype was seen a few times. This chain links TRBV24-1 with TRBJ2-1; 13 bases are a match to TRBD2. The CDR3 is 16 residues long. V was clipped by 5 bases and J by 8 bases; unmatched bases: 8. The germline CDR1 and CDR2 sequences are KGHDR and SFDVKD. CDR3 loop: CATSGRTSGGGDEQFF. The CDR3 nucleotides read TGTGCCACCAGTGGACGGACTAGCGGGGGCGGGGATGAGCAGTTCTTC.

This clonotype has at least ten counts. V usage is TRBV27 and J usage is TRBJ2-5; tentative D call: TRBD2 (6 bases). Trimming took off 8 bases at V and 7 bases at J, with 11 bases between the two ends. CDR3 length: 11 amino acids. The V gene's germline CDR1 is MNHEY and CDR2 SMNVEV (reference sequence). For the CDR3, the DNA is TGTGCCAGCGGCGGTAGCGGGACCCAGTACTTC. This sequence encodes CASGGSGTQYF.

This clonotype was found many times. V gene TRBV27 combines with J gene TRBJ1-2; no clear D. Germline CDR1 MNHEY, CDR2 SMNVEV (reference sequence). Trimming removed 7 bases at V and 4 bases at J, with 7 bases between. The CDR3 loop spans 11 amino acids. DNA for the CDR3: TGTGCCAGCACTAGCGGCTATGGCTACACCTTC. It translates to CASTSGYGYTF.

This clonotype was recorded a few times. One base away lies a much larger clone, so this may be a sequencing read error. V usage is TRBV19 and J usage is TRBJ1-2; no reliable D call. This CDR3 comprises 16 residues. Per the germline V gene, CDR1 is LNHDA and CDR2 is SQIVND (reference sequence). The ends were cut back, 7 bases at V and 4 bases at J, with 22 bases in the middle. The DNA for the CDR3 is TGTGCCAGTAATAACCCCAGTCGAGGGTTGGGCTATGGCTACACCTTC. Its translation is CASNNPSRGLGYGYTF.

This clonotype was recorded at least ten times. The J gene is TRBJ2-7, the V gene TRBV5-8; TRBD2 matches 11 bases. V was pared by 4 bases and J by 6 bases, with 6 bases of the junction left unmatched. This CDR3 is built from 14 residues. Germline CDR1 SGHTS, CDR2 YDEGEE. The CDR3 sequence: CASSALAGDVEQYF. The CDR3 DNA is TGTGCCAGCAGCGCACTAGCGGGAGATGTCGAGCAGTACTTC.